The 27 T cell receptor beta chains below all came from one sample that was sequenced in a study of blood T cell repertoires in COVID-19. The repertoire was sequenced with immunoSEQ multiplex PCR; TCRdb's copy has only in-frame clones and lacks some. The repertoire holds roughly 150,000 clones, with about 85% as singletons. The sequencing input was PBMCs or T cells enriched from blood (not recorded which). Receptor source: a woman aged 45-65 years who had recovered from COVID-19.

This clone showed up just a few times. The genes are TRBV19 and TRBJ2-7, with 10 bases lining up with TRBD2. CDR1 LNHDA and CDR2 SQIVND come from the germline V gene (reference sequence). V lost 0 bases and J lost 0; bases outside the gene matches: 5. The CDR3 is made up of 17 amino acids. The CDR3 protein is CASSIEGLAASSYEQYF. CDR3 nucleotide sequence: TGTGCCAGTAGTATAGAAGGACTAGCGGCTAGCTCCTACGAGCAGTACTTC.

This clone was seen only once. This sequence joins TRBV5-5 and TRBJ1-1, with 8 bases that match TRBD1. CDR3 size: 15 residues. V was pared by 4 bases and J by 3 bases, with 8 bases of the junction left unmatched. Germline V CDR1 and CDR2: SGHKS, YYEKEE (reference sequence). The CDR3 loop reads CASSVLGQGHTEAFF. Written as DNA, the CDR3 is TGTGCCAGCAGCGTCCTAGGACAGGGACACACTGAAGCTTTCTTT.

This clone was recorded once. V gene TRBV7-6 combines with J gene TRBJ2-7, with a possible D match to TRBD1 (5 bases). The CDR3 sequence is 12 residues long. V gave up 5 bases and J gave up 5 bases, with 10 bases separating them. Germline lookup yields CDR1 SGHVS and CDR2 FNYEAQ. The CDR3 nucleotides are TGTGCCAGCAGCACGATGGGGCACGAGCAGTACTTC. Translating gives CASSTMGHEQYF.

CDR3 amino acids: CASGLGYEQYF. The DNA for the CDR3 is TGTGCCAGCGGGCTGGGTTACGAGCAGTACTTC. V usage is TRBV2 and J usage is TRBJ2-7; D gene uncertain. Per the germline V gene, CDR1 is SNHLY and CDR2 is FYNNEI. Between the trimmed V and J ends, which lost 8 bases and 4 bases, there was a span of 9 bases. This CDR3 region has 11 residues.

This clone was counted a single time. The chain carries TRBV15 and TRBJ1-5; 9 bases agree with TRBD1. This CDR3 has 14 amino acids. V lost 4 bases, J lost 4 bases, and 2 bases stayed unmatched. Germline CDR1 reads LNHNV; CDR2 reads YYDKDF (reference sequence). The CDR3 nucleotides read TGTGCCACCAGCATAGACAGGGGGAATCAGCCCCAGCATTTT. It translates to CATSIDRGNQPQHF. The full variable domain, in which reference TRBV15 and TRBJ1-5 provide the parts outside the CDR3, is DAMVIQNPRYQVTQFGKPVTLSCSQTLNHNVMYWYQQKSSQAPKLLFHYYDKDFNNEADTPDNFQSRRPNTSFCFLDIRSPGLGDTAMYLCATSIDRGNQPQHFGDGTRLSIL.

The chain uses TRBV10-3 and TRBJ1-6, with TRBD1 matching over 9 bases. This CDR3 has 15 residues. CDR1 and CDR2 from the germline V gene are ENHRY and SYGVKD. Losses at the gene ends were 10 bases for V and 7 bases for J; bases not matched to a gene: 11. The chain's CDR3 is CASRDRDLQNSPLHF. The CDR3 DNA follows: TGTGCCAGCCGGGACAGGGACCTCCAAAATTCACCCCTCCACTTT.

The V and J genes are TRBV6-4 and TRBJ1-2; 7 nucleotides agree with TRBD1. CDR3 length: 14 amino acids. Unmatched junction bases numbered 14, after V lost 2 bases and J lost 14 bases. Per the germline V gene, CDR1 is MRHNA and CDR2 is SNTAGT. The CDR3 is CASSDPPQQGTSTF. DNA of the CDR3: TGTGCCAGCAGTGACCCCCCTCAACAGGGGACTTCTACCTTC.

CDR3 protein: CASSHAYTEAFF. The CDR3 DNA reads as TGTGCCAGCAGCCATGCGTACACTGAAGCTTTCTTT. This chain joins TRBV11-2 and TRBJ1-1; D not certain. Germline CDR1 reads SGHAT; CDR2 reads FQNNGV. The ends were cut back, 5 bases at V and 3 bases at J, with 7 bases in the middle. The CDR3 is made up of 12 amino acids.

The V gene is TRBV7-2, the J gene TRBJ2-3, with 10 positions matching TRBD2. CDR1 SGHTA and CDR2 FQGNSA come from the germline V gene. This CDR3 has 16 amino acids. After removal of 4 bases from V and 4 bases from J, the junction contained 8 bases not matched to a gene. The CDR3 bases are TGTGCCAGCAGCTCCAGAGCGGGGGGGCCAGCAGATACGCAGTATTTT. Amino acid sequence: CASSSRAGGPADTQYF.

The sample holds one count of this clone. V usage is TRBV7-3 and J usage is TRBJ2-3, with TRBD1 matching 8 bases. After removal of 5 bases from V and 1 base from J, the junction contained 8 bases not matched to a gene. CDR1 SGHTA and CDR2 FQGTGA come from the germline V gene. The CDR3 totals 16 residues. CDR3 coding DNA: TGTGCCAGCAGCCCAAGAACAGGGGGAGGCACAGATACGCAGTATTTT. Residues: CASSPRTGGGTDTQYF.

This clone was recorded only once. The rearrangement links TRBV2 to TRBJ2-1, with D possibly being TRBD1 (6 bases). CDR1 is SNHLY, CDR2 FYNNEI, per germline. V lost 2 bases and J 6 bases, leaving 11 bases between the germline ends. The CDR3 has 14 residues. The CDR3 nucleotides are TGTGCCAGCAGTGAATGGACAGTGGGCAATGAGCAGTTCTTC. It specifies CASSEWTVGNEQFF.

The chain is built from TRBV11-1 and TRBJ2-7; TRBD1 is a possible D gene (6 bases). The CDR3 has 15 residues. V dropped 1 base and J dropped 2 bases, with 12 bases sitting between them. Germline CDR1 and CDR2: SGHAT and FQDESV (reference sequence). CDR3 amino acids: CASSLVGKGAYEQYF. The CDR3 region has the DNA TGTGCCAGCAGCTTAGTAGGAAAGGGGGCCTACGAGCAGTACTTC.

The rearrangement links TRBV5-4 to TRBJ1-4, with 7 positions matching TRBD1. The germline V gene has CDR1 SGHNT and CDR2 YYREEE (reference sequence). CDR3 size: 15 residues. Losses at the gene ends were 4 bases for V and 4 bases for J; bases not matched to a gene: 7. Written as DNA, the CDR3 is TGTGCCAGCAGCCCGGGACAGACAAATAATGAAAAACTGTTTTTT. Its translation: CASSPGQTNNEKLFF.

V usage is TRBV29-1 and J usage is TRBJ2-3; 8 bases match TRBD2. This CDR3 region has 16 residues. The germline V gene has CDR1 SQVTM and CDR2 ANQGSEA. J was trimmed by 2 bases and V by 6 bases; bases with no gene match: 13. CDR3 amino acids: CSVGGGSGYFTDTQYF. The CDR3 region has the DNA TGCAGCGTCGGGGGGGGTAGCGGATACTTCACAGATACGCAGTATTTT.

The rearrangement links TRBV6-5 to TRBJ2-1; no definite D call. CDR3 length: 15 residues. Germline-derived CDR1 and CDR2 are MNHEY and SVGAGI. Trimming took 5 bases from V and 0 from J, leaving 11 bases between them. DNA of the CDR3: TGTGCCAGCAGTCCCGACTCAAGCTCCTACAATGAGCAGTTCTTC. It yields the protein CASSPDSSSYNEQFF.

The V call is TRBV6-2 or TRBV6-3, the J call TRBJ2-3; 8 bases map to TRBD2. CDR3 length equals 15 residues. Germline-derived CDR1 and CDR2 are MNHEY and SVGEGT. V was pared by 4 bases and J by 5 bases, with 8 bases of the junction left unmatched. CDR3 region: CASSSGTRQLDTQYF. CDR3 nucleotide sequence: TGTGCCAGCAGTTCCGGGACTAGACAACTAGATACGCAGTATTTT.

The V call is TRBV11-3, the J call TRBJ1-3, with 7 positions matching TRBD1. Losses at the gene ends were 6 bases for V and 2 bases for J; bases not matched to a gene: 4. This CDR3 spans 14 amino acids. Germline V gene lookup returns CDR1 SGHNT and CDR2 YENEEA. In nucleotides, the CDR3 is TGTGCCAGCAGACTGAGGGGGCCTGGAAACACCATATATTTT. Its translation: CASRLRGPGNTIYF.

The chain couples TRBV7-9 to TRBJ1-6; D possibly corresponds to TRBD1 (5 bases). The CDR3 is 15 amino acids. Germline loops: CDR1 SEHNR, CDR2 FQNEAQ (reference sequence). The germline V and J ends were trimmed by 10 bases and 10 bases, with 23 bases remaining between them. CDR3 in DNA: TGTGCCACCGCGGGGCAGGCCATCATGGGGTCACCCCTCCACTTT. Amino acids: CATAGQAIMGSPLHF.

The rearrangement joins TRBV19 to TRBJ1-2; possible D gene TRBD1, 5 bases. Germline loops: CDR1 LNHDA, CDR2 SQIVND (reference sequence). The length of the CDR3 is 14 residues. Trimming stripped 3 bases from V and 8 bases from J, with 16 bases between. As DNA, the CDR3 is TGTGCCAGTAGTATCCCAGGGAAAGGTCGAGGCTACACCTTC. This codes for CASSIPGKGRGYTF.

The CDR3 coding sequence is TGTGCCAGCTCACCGAGCCCGGGACAGGGGGCGTACGAGCAGTACTTC. Translating gives CASSPSPGQGAYEQYF. The chain joins TRBV18 to TRBJ2-7; 12 bases align to TRBD1. Per germline, CDR1 KGHSH and CDR2 LQKENI. Trimming removed 3 bases from V and 4 bases from J; junction bases left unmatched: 7. CDR3 size: 16 residues.

For the CDR3, the DNA is TGTGCCAGCAGTTGGGGTAGCGGGGGAACCTACGAGCAGTACTTC. This sequence encodes CASSWGSGGTYEQYF. The rearrangement joins TRBV27 to TRBJ2-7, with 9 positions matching TRBD2. V was clipped by 4 bases and J by 2 bases; unmatched bases: 6. The germline gives CDR1 MNHEY, CDR2 SMNVEV (reference sequence). The CDR3 sequence is 15 residues long.

V gene TRBV24-1 combines with J gene TRBJ2-3, with 7 bases fitting TRBD2. Germline loops: CDR1 KGHDR, CDR2 SFDVKD. V lost 3 bases to trimming and J lost 2 bases; unmatched junction nucleotides: 7. This CDR3 is built from 16 residues. CDR3 sequence reads: CATSDALAGDTDTQYF. CDR3 bases: TGTGCCACCAGTGATGCCCTGGCGGGGGACACAGATACGCAGTATTTT.

The CDR3 DNA sequence: TGTGCCAGCAGCTCCCCCCCGGGACAGGGGCCGTCCGAGCAGTACTTC. Amino acids: CASSSPPGQGPSEQYF. The chain has TRBV7-6 and TRBJ2-7, with 10 bases fitting TRBD1. V lost 4 bases to trimming and J lost 6 bases; unmatched junction nucleotides: 12. The germline CDR1 and CDR2 sequences are SGHVS and FNYEAQ. The length of the CDR3 is 16 residues.

The V call is TRBV18, the J call TRBJ1-2; D is undetermined. Looked up from germline, CDR1 is KGHSH and CDR2 is LQKENI. The V and J ends lost 3 bases and 2 bases respectively, with 7 bases between them. The CDR3 has 13 residues. The CDR3 nucleotides are TGTGCCAGCTCACCTAAGAGGAACTATGGCTACACCTTC. This sequence encodes CASSPKRNYGYTF.

About this clone: In the same sample, other DNA sequences code for this CDR3. The chain has TRBV29-1 and TRBJ2-2; TRBD1 agrees at 11 bases. Looked up from germline, CDR1 is SQVTM and CDR2 is ANQGSEA. V lost 6 bases and J lost 1; bases outside the gene matches: 1. The CDR3 contains 14 residues. The DNA of the CDR3 is TGCAGCGTGGACAGGGGGCTGAACACCGGGGAGCTGTTTTTT. It yields the protein CSVDRGLNTGELFF.

J is TRBJ1-6 and V is TRBV4-1; D gene unclear. V was pared by 0 bases and J by 11 bases, with 8 bases between. The CDR3 contains 13 residues. Germline V CDR1 and CDR2: MGHRA, YSYEKL. CDR3 protein: CASSQEAVPPLHF. DNA for the CDR3: TGCGCCAGCAGCCAAGAGGCAGTTCCACCCCTCCACTTT.

Only a few counts were recorded for this clone. J is TRBJ1-4 and V is TRBV3-1 (or the pseudogene TRBV3-2), with D perhaps TRBD1 (5 bases). In germline, CDR1 is LGHDT, CDR2 YNNKEL (reference sequence). The length of the CDR3 is 14 residues. V dropped 3 bases and J dropped 8 bases, with 13 bases sitting between them. Written as DNA, the CDR3 is TGTGCCAGCAGCCAGGTTCAGGGTTCGGAAAAACTGTTTTTT. Amino acids: CASSQVQGSEKLFF.